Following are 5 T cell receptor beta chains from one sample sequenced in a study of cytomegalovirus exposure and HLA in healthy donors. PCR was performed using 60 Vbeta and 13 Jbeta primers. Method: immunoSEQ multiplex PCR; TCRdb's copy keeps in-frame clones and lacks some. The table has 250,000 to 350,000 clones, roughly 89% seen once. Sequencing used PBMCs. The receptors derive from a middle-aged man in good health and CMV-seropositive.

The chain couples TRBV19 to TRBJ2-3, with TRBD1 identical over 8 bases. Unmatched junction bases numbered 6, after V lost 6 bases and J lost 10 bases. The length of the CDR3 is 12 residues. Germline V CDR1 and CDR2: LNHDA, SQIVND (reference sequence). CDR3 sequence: CASRTTGASQYF. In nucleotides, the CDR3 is TGTGCCAGTAGGACGACAGGGGCTTCGCAGTATTTT.

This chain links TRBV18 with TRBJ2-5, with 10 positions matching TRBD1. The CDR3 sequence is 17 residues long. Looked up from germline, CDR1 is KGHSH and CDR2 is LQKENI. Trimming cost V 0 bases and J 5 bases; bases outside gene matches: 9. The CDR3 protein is CASSPPLRTGGSETQYF. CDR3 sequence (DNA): TGTGCCAGCTCACCACCGTTGCGGACAGGGGGGTCGGAGACCCAGTACTTC. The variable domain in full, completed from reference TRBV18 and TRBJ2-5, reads NAGVMQNPRHLVRRRGQEARLRCSPMKGHSHVYWYRQLPEEGLKFMVYLQKENIIDESGMPKERFSAEFPKEGPSILRIQQVVRGDSAAYFCASSPPLRTGGSETQYFGPGTRLLVL.

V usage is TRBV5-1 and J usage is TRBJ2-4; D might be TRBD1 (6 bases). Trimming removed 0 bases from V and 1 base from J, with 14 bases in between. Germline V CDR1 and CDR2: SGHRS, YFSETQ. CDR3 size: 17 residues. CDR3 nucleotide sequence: TGCGCCAGCAGCTTGGACAGGGTGAACCGGGCCAAAAACATTCAGTACTTC. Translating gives CASSLDRVNRAKNIQYF.

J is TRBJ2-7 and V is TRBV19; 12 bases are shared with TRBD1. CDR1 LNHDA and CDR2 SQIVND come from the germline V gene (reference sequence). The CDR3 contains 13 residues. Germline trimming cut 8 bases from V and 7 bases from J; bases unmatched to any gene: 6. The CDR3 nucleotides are TGTGCCAGTGGGGGACAGGGGGCAGGAGAGCAGTACTTC. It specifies CASGGQGAGEQYF.

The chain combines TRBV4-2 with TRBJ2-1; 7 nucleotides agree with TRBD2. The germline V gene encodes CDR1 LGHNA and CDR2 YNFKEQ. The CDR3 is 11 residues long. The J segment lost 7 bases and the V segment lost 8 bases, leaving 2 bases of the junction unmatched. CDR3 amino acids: CASWGGNEQFF. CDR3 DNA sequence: TGTGCCAGCTGGGGGGGGAATGAGCAGTTCTTC.